This T cell receptor (beta chain) was identified in a study of blood T cell repertoires in COVID-19. As for the study in general: Nucleic acid was either cDNA or gDNA, and it came from T cells, B-cell-depleted T cells, or PBMCs.

The germline CDR1 and CDR2 sequences are MNHEY and SVGAGI. CDR3 size: 14 residues. Trimming took 7 bases from V and 2 from J, leaving 14 bases between them. Libraries were prepared by immunoSEQ multiplex PCR; TCRdb keeps only in-frame clonotypes and omits some of them. This sample carries approximately 21,000 clones, 65% to 90% of them seen once, and the ten largest clones take 15% to 20%. The sequenced sample consisted of peripheral blood. This TCR came from a human donor with acute or convalescent COVID-19. The donor label of this sample is uncertain. This rearrangement joins TRBV6-5 to TRBJ2-5; TRBD1 is a possible D gene (6 bases). The chain's CDR3 is CASTATGTQETQYF. CDR3 coding DNA: TGTGCCAGCACTGCTACAGGGACGCAAGAGACCCAGTACTTC.